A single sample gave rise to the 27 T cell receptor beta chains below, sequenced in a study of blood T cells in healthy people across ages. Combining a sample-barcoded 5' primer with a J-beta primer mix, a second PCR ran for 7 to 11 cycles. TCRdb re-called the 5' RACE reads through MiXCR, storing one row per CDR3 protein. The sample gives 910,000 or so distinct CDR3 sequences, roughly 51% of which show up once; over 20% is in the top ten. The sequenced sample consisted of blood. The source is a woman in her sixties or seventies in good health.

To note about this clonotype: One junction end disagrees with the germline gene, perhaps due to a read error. CDR3 protein: CAISPPGGYNEQFF. CDR3 nucleotide sequence: TGTGCCATCAGCCCTCCTGGAGGCTACAATGAGCAGTTCTTC. The J gene is TRBJ2-1, the V gene TRBV7-2, with D possibly matching TRBD2 (5 bases). The CDR3 totals 14 residues. Germline CDR1 and CDR2: SGHTA and FQGNSA.

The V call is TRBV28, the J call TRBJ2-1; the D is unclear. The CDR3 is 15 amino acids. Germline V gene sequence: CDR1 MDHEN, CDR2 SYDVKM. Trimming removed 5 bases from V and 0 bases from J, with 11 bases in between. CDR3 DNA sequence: TGTGCCAGCAGTCGCAAGCGCCCCTCCTACAATGAGCAGTTCTTC. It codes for CASSRKRPSYNEQFF.

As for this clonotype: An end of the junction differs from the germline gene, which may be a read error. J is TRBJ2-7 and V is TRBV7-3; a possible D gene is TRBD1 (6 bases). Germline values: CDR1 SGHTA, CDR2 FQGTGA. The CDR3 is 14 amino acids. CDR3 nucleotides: TGTACCAGCAGCCCCCAGGGGAATACCTACGAGCAGTACTTC. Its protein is CTSSPQGNTYEQYF.

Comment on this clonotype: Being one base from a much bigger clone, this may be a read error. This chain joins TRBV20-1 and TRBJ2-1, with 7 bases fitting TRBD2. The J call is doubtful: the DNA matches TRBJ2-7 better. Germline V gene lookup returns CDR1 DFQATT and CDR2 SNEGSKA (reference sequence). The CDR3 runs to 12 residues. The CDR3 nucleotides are TGCAGTGCTAGCCTAGCGGACAATGAGCAGTACTTC. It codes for CSASLADNEQYF.

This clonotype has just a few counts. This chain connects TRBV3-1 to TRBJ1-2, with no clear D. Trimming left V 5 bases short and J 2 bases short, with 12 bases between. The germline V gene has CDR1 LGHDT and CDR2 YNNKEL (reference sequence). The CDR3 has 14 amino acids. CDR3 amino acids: CASSLLSLNYGYTF. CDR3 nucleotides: TGTGCCAGCAGCTTATTGAGCCTAAACTATGGCTACACCTTC.

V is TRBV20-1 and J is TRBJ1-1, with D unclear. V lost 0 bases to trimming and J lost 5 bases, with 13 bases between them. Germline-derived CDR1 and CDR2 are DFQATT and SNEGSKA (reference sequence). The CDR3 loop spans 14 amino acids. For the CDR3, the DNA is TGCAGTGCTAGAGATCTTGCCTCGGGGACTGAAGCTTTCTTT. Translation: CSARDLASGTEAFF.

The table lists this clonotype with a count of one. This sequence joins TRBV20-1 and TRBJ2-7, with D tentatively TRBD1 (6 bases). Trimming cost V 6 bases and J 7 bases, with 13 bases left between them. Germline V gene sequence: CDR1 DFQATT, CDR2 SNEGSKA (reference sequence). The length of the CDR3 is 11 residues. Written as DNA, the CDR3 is TGCAGTGCACAGGGAGCTGGGGAGCAGTACTTC. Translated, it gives CSAQGAGEQYF.

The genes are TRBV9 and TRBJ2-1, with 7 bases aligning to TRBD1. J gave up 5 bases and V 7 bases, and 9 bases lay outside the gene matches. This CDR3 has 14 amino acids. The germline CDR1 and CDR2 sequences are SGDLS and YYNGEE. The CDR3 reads CASPRQGRNNEQFF. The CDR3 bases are TGTGCCAGCCCTAGACAGGGTCGGAACAATGAGCAGTTCTTC.

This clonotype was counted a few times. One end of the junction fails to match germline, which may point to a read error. The CDR3 here is CASTRWTGRIGNEKLFF. The CDR3 nucleotides read TGTGCCAGCACCCGGTGGACAGGGAGGATCGGAAATGAGAAACTGTTTTTT. This chain links TRBV7-9 with TRBJ1-4, with 8 nucleotides matching TRBD1. CDR1 and CDR2 from the germline V gene are SEHNR and FQNEAQ (reference sequence). CDR3 length: 17 amino acids.

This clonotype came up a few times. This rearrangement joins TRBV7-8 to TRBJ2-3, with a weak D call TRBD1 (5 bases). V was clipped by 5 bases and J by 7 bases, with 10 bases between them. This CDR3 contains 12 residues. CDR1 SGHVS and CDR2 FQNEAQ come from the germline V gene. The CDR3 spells CASSQGFHTQYF. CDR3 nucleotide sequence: TGTGCCAGCAGCCAGGGATTTCATACGCAGTATTTT.

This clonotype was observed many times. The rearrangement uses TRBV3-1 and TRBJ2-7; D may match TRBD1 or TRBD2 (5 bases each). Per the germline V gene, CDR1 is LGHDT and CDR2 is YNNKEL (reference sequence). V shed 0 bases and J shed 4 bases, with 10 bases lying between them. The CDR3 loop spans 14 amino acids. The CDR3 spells CASSQDRGGYEQYF. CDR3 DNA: TGTGCCAGCAGCCAAGATCGGGGCGGGTACGAGCAGTACTTC.

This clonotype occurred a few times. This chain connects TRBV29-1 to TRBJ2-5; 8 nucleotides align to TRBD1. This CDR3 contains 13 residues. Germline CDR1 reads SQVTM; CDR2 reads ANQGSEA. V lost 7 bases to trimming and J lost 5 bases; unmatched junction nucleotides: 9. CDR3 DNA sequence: TGCAGCGCTAGACTGACAGGGGCGGAGACCCAGTACTTC. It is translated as CSARLTGAETQYF.

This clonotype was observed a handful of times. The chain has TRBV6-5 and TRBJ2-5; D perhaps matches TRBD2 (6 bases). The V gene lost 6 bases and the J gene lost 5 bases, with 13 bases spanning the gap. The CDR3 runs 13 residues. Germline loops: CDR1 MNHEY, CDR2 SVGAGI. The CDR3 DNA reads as TGTGCCAGCAGGACGACTAGACTGGAGACCCAGTACTTC. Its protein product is CASRTTRLETQYF.

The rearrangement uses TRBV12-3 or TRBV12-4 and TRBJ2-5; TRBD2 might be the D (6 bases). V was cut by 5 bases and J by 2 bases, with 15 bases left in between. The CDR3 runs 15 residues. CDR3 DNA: TGTGCCAGCAGTCCATCGGCTAGCGTTCAAGAGACCCAGTACTTC. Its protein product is CASSPSASVQETQYF.

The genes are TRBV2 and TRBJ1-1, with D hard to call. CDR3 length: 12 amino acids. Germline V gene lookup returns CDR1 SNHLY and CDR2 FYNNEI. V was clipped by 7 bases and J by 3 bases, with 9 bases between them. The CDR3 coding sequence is TGTGCCAGCAACCCCGGATACACTGAAGCTTTCTTT. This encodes CASNPGYTEAFF.

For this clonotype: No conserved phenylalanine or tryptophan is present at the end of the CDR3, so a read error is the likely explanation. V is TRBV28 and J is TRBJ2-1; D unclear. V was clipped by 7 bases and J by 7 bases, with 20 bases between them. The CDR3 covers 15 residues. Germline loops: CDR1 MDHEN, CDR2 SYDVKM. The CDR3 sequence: CASNPTADSKNEQFL. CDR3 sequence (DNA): TGTGCCAGCAACCCGACGGCGGATTCTAAAAATGAGCAGTTCTTA.

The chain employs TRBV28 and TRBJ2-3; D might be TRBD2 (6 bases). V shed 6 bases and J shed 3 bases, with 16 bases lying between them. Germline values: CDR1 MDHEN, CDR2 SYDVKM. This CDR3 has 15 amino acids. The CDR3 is CASSPGGVLTDTQYF. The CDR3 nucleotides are TGTGCCAGCAGCCCCGGAGGGGTTCTTACAGATACGCAGTATTTT.

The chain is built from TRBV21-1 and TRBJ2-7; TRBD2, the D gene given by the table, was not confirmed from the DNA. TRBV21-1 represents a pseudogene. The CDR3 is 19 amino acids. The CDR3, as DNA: TGTGCCAGCAGCTCTAGGACCGGGACTAGCGGGCCCCGGCGCTACGAGCAGTACTTC. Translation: CASSSRTGTSGPRRYEQYF.

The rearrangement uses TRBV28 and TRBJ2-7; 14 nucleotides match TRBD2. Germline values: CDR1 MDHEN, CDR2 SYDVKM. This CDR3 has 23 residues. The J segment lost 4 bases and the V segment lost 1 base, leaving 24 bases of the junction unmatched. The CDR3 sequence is CASSLSLFGRIGTSGRSNYEQYF. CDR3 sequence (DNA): TGTGCCAGCAGTTTATCCCTATTTGGGAGAATCGGGACTAGCGGGAGATCTAATTACGAGCAGTACTTC.

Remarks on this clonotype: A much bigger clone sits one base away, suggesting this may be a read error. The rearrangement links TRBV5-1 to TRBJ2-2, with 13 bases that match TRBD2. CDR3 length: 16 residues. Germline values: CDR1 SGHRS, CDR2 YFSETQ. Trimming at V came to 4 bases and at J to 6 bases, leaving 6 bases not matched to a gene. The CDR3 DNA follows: TGCGCCAGCAGCCCGGGACTAGCGGGAAACGCCGGGGAGCTGTTTTTT. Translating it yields CASSPGLAGNAGELFF. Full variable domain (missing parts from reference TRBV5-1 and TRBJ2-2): KAGVTQTPRYLIKTRGQQVTLSCSPISGHRSVSWYQQTPGQGLQFLFEYFSETQRNKGNFPGRFSGRQFSNSRSEMNVSTLELGDSALYLCASSPGLAGNAGELFFGEGSRLTVL.

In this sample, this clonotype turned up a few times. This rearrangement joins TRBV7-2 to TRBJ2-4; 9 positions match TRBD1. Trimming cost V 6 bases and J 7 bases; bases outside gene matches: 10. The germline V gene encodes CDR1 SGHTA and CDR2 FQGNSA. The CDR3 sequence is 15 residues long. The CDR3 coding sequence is TGTGCCAGCAGTCAAACAGGGGGCACGTGGAACATTCAGTACTTC. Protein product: CASSQTGGTWNIQYF.

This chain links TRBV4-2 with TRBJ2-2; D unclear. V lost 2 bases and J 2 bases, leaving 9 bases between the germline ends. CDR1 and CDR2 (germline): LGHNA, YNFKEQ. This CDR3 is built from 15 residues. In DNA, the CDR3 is TGTGCCAGCAGCCAATTATTAGCCAACACCGGGGAGCTGTTTTTT. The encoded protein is CASSQLLANTGELFF.

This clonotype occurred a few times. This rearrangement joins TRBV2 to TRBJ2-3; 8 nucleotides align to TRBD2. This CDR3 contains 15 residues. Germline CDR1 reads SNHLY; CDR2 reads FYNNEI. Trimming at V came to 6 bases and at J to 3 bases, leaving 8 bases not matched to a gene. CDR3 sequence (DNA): TGTGCCAGCAGAAGCGGGGGTCTAGTTACAGATACGCAGTATTTT. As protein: CASRSGGLVTDTQYF.

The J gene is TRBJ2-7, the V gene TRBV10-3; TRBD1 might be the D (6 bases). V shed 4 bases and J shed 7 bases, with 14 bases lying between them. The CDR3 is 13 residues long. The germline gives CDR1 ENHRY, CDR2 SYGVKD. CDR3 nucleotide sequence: TGTGCCATCAGTGTTGGCAGGGACATGGAGCAGTACTTC. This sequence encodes CAISVGRDMEQYF.

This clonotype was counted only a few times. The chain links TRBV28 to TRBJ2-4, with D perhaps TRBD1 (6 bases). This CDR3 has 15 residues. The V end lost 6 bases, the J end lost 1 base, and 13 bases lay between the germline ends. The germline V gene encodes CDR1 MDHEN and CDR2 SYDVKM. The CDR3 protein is CASRSPRGAKNIQYF. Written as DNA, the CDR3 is TGTGCCAGCAGGTCTCCAAGGGGGGCCAAAAACATTCAGTACTTC.

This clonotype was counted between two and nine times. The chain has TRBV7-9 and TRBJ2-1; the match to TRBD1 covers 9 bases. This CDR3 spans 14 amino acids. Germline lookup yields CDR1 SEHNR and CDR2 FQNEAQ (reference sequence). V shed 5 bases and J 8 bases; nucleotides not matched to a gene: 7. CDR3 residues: CASSDPGTGYEQFF. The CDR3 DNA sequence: TGTGCCAGCAGCGACCCCGGGACAGGGTATGAGCAGTTCTTC. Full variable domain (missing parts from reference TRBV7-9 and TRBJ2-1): DTGVSQNPRHKITKRGQNVTFRCDPISEHNRLYWYRQTLGQGPEFLTYFQNEAQLEKSRLLSDRFSAERPKGSFSTLEIQRTEQGDSAMYLCASSDPGTGYEQFFGPGTRLTVL.

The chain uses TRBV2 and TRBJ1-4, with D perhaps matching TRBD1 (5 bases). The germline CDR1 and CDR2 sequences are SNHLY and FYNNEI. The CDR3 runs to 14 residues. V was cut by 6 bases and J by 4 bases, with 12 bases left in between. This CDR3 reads CASRGEVVNEKLFF. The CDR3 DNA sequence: TGTGCCAGCAGGGGGGAAGTAGTTAATGAAAAACTGTTTTTT.